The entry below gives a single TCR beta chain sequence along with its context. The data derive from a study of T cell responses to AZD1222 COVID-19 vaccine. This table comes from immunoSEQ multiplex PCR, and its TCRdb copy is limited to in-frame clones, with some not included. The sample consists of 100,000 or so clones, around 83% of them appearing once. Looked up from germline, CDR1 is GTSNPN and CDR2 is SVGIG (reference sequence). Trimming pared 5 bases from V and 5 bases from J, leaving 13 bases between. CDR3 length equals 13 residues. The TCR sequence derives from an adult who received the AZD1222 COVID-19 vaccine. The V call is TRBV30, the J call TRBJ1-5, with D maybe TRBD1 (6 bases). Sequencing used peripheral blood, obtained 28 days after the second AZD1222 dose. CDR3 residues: CAWEGDRYQPQHF. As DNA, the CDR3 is TGTGCCTGGGAGGGGGACCGATATCAGCCCCAGCATTTT.